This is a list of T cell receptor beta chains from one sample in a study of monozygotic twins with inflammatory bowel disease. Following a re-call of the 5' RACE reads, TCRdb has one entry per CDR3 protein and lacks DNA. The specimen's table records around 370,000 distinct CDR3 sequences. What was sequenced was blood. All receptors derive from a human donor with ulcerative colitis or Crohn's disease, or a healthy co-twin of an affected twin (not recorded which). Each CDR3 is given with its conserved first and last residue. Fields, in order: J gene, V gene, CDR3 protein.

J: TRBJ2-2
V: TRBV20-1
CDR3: CSARDWGGGTGELFF

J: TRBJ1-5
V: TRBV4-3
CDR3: CASSRLQGIDQPQHF

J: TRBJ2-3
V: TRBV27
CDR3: CASSLPLVDTDTQYF

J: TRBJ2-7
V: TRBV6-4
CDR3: CATGRGPGDEQYF

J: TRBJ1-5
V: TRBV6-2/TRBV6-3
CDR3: CASSYNRDGEFF

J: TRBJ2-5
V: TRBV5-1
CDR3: CASTGVAGEETQYF

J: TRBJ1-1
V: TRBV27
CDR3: CASSSGTGIAEAFF

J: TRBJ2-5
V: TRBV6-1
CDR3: CASSHRDGLRETQYF

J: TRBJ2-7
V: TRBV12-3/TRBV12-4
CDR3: CASTKGGRGTGEQYF

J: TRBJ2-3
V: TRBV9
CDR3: CASSAQLRGGTDTQYF

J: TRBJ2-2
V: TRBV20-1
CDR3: CSGDNLNTGELFF

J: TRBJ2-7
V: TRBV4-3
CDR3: CASSQEWDGLTYEQYF

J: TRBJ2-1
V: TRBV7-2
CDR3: CASSPRLNSYNEQFF

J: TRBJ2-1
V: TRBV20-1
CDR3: CSARDRRLAGSNEQFF

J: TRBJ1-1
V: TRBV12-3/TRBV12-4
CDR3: CASSLKVVGEAFF

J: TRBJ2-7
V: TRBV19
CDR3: CASSMKSEQYF

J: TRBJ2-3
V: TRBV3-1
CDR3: CASSQGGGNIDTQYF

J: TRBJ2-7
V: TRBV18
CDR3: CASSPAAGVRYEQYF

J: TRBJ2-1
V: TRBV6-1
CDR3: CATLRSGRPYNEQFF

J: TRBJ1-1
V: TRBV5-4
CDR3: CASSLQALLNTEAFF